This is a list of T cell receptor delta chains from one sample in a study of gamma-delta chains in newborns, infants, children. TCRdb re-identified clones in the reads via CATT. The sample carries some 4,200 delta-chain clones, 2.1% recorded once. The sample consisted of blood. All receptors derive from a child who was a newborn, infant or young child, either healthy, febrile or measles-vaccinated (not recorded which). CDR3s include the opening cysteine and the closing phenylalanine or tryptophan. Each record gives: clone size, D gene, V gene, J gene, CDR3 protein, CDR3 DNA. D genes are given only for firm matches. Size values are once, few and many counts, or a class for expanded clones, and some rows have none.

>few|TRDD3|TRDV2|TRDJ3
CACDTAGGYFNWDTRQMFF
TGTGCCTGTGACACCGCCGGGGGATACTTTAACTGGGACACCCGACAGATGTTTTTC
>large|TRDD3|TRDV2|TRDJ2
CACDILGDTLTAQLFF
TGTGCCTGTGACATACTGGGGGATACTTTGACAGCACAACTCTTCTTT
>few|TRDD3|TRDV1|TRDJ1
CALGKLGLGTPKSSWGILGTDKLIF
TGTGCTCTTGGGAAACTTGGACTAGGCACTCCGAAATCTAGCTGGGGGATACTCGGCACCGATAAACTCATCTTT
>medium-sized|TRDD3|TRDV1|TRDJ3
CALGANPTSTGGFMGSWDTRQMFF
TGTGCTCTTGGGGCAAACCCGACTAGTACGGGGGGATTTATGGGCTCCTGGGACACCCGACAGATGTTTTTC
>-|TRDD3|TRDV1|TRDJ1
CALGEPLRFGGHIDKLIF
TGTGCCCTTGGGGAACCTTTACGTTTTGGGGGACACATCGATAAACTCATCTTT
>medium-sized|TRDD3|TRDV1|TRDJ1
CALGEHLDWGDKYTDKLIF
TGTGCTCTTGGGGAACACCTCGATTGGGGGGATAAGTACACCGATAAACTCATCTTT
>-|-|TRDV1|TRDJ3
CALGNPPPHPTLRLRADSRDTRQMFF
TGTGCTCTTGGGAACCCCCCCCCCCATCCTACACTCCGACTGCGGGCCGACTCCCGGGACACCCGACAGATGTTTTTC
>few|-|TRDV1|TRDJ1
CSGDFRGEVDKLIF
TGCTCTGGGGATTTCCGGGGAGAGGTCGATAAACTCATCTTT
>-|TRDD3|TRDV2|TRDJ3
CACDRLGKSGSWDTRQMFF
TGTGCCTGTGACAGACTGGGGAAAAGTGGATCCTGGGACACCCGACAGATGTTTTTC
>-|-|TRDV2|TRDJ2
CACEGDLTAQLFF
TGTGCCTGTGAGGGGGATTTGACAGCACAACTCTTCTTT
>-|TRDD3|TRDV2|TRDJ3
CACDTVLGDPSSWDTRQMFF
TGTGCCTGTGACACCGTACTGGGGGACCCAAGCTCCTGGGACACCCGACAGATGTTTTTC
>few|-|TRDV2|TRDJ2
CACDTVGVLPLTAQLFF
TGTGCCTGTGACACCGTAGGGGTCCTCCCTTTGACAGCACAACTCTTCTTT
>once|TRDD3|TRDV2|TRDJ3
CACHYTGGSWDTRQMFF
TGTGCCTGCCATTATACTGGGGGATCCTGGGACACCCGACAGATGTTTTTC
>-|-|TRDV2|TRDJ1
CACDPLYTDKLIF
TGTGCCTGTGACCCCCTGTACACCGATAAACTCATCTTT
>large|-|TRDV1|TRDJ1
CALGELRFHFKLIF
TGTGCTCTTGGGGAATTACGATTCCATTTTAAACTCATCTTT
>few|TRDD3|TRDV2|TRDJ2
CACDPLGDAYKSTAQLFF
TGTGCCTGTGACCCCCTGGGGGATGCCTATAAATCGACAGCACAACTCTTCTTT
>large|TRDD3|TRDV3|TRDJ1
CASKVPTGGYATDKLIF
TGTGCCTCTAAAGTTCCTACTGGGGGATATGCCACCGATAAACTCATCTTT
>large|-|TRDV1|TRDJ1
CALGELQFSYSGKDKLIF
TGTGCTCTTGGGGAACTCCAGTTCTCCTACTCAGGGAAGGATAAACTCATCTTT
>medium-sized|TRDD3|TRDV1|TRDJ1
CALGGLLGDSGSCTDKLIF
TGTGCTCTTGGGGGCCTCCTGGGGGACTCTGGGTCCTGCACCGATAAACTCATCTTT
>-|TRDD3|TRDV2|TRDJ3
CACLLGDTHWDTRQMFF
TGTGCCTGTTTACTGGGGGATACACACTGGGACACCCGACAGATGTTTTTC
>-|TRDD3|TRDV2|TRDJ3
CACDAGGYASWDTRQMFF
TGTGCCTGTGACGCTGGGGGATACGCCTCCTGGGACACCCGACAGATGTTTTTC
>medium-sized|TRDD3|TRDV3|TRDJ3
CALRRGGDKPFVSWDTRQMFF
TGTGCCCTCAGGAGAGGTGGGGATAAGCCTTTTGTATCCTGGGACACCCGACAGATGTTTTTC
>few|-|TRDV2|TRDJ3
CACDTVRRDPWPLSSWDTRQMFF
TGTGCCTGTGACACCGTCCGCCGAGACCCCTGGCCCCTCAGCTCCTGGGACACCCGACAGATGTTTTTC
>large|TRDD3|TRDV3|TRDJ1
CAFNSYVLGDKTDKLIF
TGTGCCTTTAACTCCTACGTACTGGGGGATAAAACCGATAAACTCATCTTT
>few|-|TRDV2|TRDJ2
CACDTLGDTALTAQPFF
TGTGCCTGTGACACTCTGGGAGATACGGCTTTGACAGCACAACCCTTCTTT
>large|TRDD3|TRDV2|TRDJ3
CACDTLNWGSSWDTRQMFF
TGTGCCTGTGACACGTTGAACTGGGGGAGCTCCTGGGACACCCGACAGATGTTTTTC
>-|TRDD3|TRDV1|TRDJ2
CALGNHLRRWGRSAQLFF
TGTGCTCTTGGGAACCACCTACGGAGGTGGGGGAGATCAGCACAACTCTTCTTT
>few|TRDD3|TRDV2|TRDJ3
CACDSPLGGIRSWDTRQMFF
TGTGCCTGTGACTCCCCGTTGGGGGGGATACGCTCCTGGGACACCCGACAGATGTTTTTC
>large|TRDD3|TRDV1|TRDJ1
CALGPTQGILTDKLIF
TGTGCTCTTGGACCCACCCAGGGGATACTTACCGATAAACTCATCTTT
>many|TRDD3|TRDV2|TRDJ3
CACDTAGGYWDTRQMFF
TGTGCCTGTGACACCGCTGGGGGATACTGGGACACCCGACAGATGTTTTTC
>-|TRDD3|TRDV2|TRDJ3
CACDTITNVLGDTFSWDTRQMFF
TGTGCCTGTGACACCATAACCAACGTACTGGGGGATACGTTCTCCTGGGACACCCGACAGATGTTTTTC
>large|TRDD3|TRDV2|TRDJ3
CACDTSGGYRRSWDTRQMFF
TGTGCCTGTGACACCTCGGGGGGATACCGGCGCTCCTGGGACACCCGACAGATGTTTTTC
>few|TRDD3|TRDV2|TRDJ3
CACDYWGINSWDTRQMFF
TGTGCCTGTGACTACTGGGGGATAAACTCCTGGGACACCCGACAGATGTTTTTC
>-|TRDD3|TRDV2|TRDJ3
CACDTVGDIWDTRQMFF
TGTGCCTGTGACACGGTGGGGGATATTTGGGACACCCGGCAGATGTTTTTC
>few|-|TRDV2|TRDJ3
CACEYVLASSWDTRQMFF
TGTGCCTGTGAATACGTACTGGCCAGCTCCTGGGACACCCGACAGATGTTTTTC
>few|TRDD3|TRDV2|TRDJ2
CACDLLGETAQLFF
TGTGCCTGTGACCTACTGGGGGAGACAGCACAACTCTTCTTT
>few|TRDD3|TRDV2|TRDJ3
CACDTVLGESSWDTRQMFF
TGTGCCTGTGACACCGTACTGGGGGAAAGCTCCTGGGACACCCGACAGATGTTTTTC
>large|TRDD3|TRDV2|TRDJ3
CACDTVLGDKSSWDTRQMFF
TGTGCCTGTGACACCGTACTGGGGGATAAAAGCTCCTGGGACACCCGACAGATGTTTTTC
>-|TRDD3|TRDV2|TRDJ2
CACDSLHWGSTAQLFF
TGTGCCTGTGACTCTCTTCACTGGGGGTCGACAGCACAACTCTTCTTT
>few|-|TRDV2|TRDJ3
CACDTAGNSWDTRQMFF
TGTGCCTGTGACACGGCTGGGAATTCCTGGGACACCCGACAGATGTTTTTC
>few|-|TRDV2|TRDJ3
CSCDTVLEDTWDTRQMFF
TGTTCCTGTGACACCGTACTGGAGGATACCTGGGACACCCGACAGATGTTCTTC
>-|TRDD3|TRDV2|TRDJ1
CACDCVLGDPSVYTDKLIF
TGTGCCTGCGACTGTGTACTGGGGGATCCCTCAGTGTACACCGATAAACTCATCTTT
>-|-|TRDV2|TRDJ3
CAYDTYGAPRSWDTRQMFF
TGTGCCTATGACACGTATGGGGCCCCTCGCTCCTGGGACACCCGACAGATGTTTTTC
>-|TRDD3|TRDV2|TRDJ3
CACDNLGDKDPWDTRQMFF
TGTGCCTGTGACAATCTGGGGGATAAGGACCCCTGGGACACCCGACAGATGTTTTTC
>few|TRDD3|TRDV2|TRDJ2
CACDEVLGDLTAQLFF
TGTGCCTGTGACGAAGTACTGGGGGATTTGACAGCACAACTCTTCTTT
>-|TRDD3|TRDV2|TRDJ3
CACDTVGDNQFGSWDTRQMFF
TGTGCCTGTGACACGGTGGGGGATAATCAATTCGGCTCCTGGGACACCCGACAGATGTTTTTC
>-|TRDD3|TRDV2|TRDJ3
CACDNDSTGGYDWDTRQMFF
TGTGCCTGTGACAACGACAGTACTGGGGGATACGACTGGGACACCCGACAGATGTTTTTC
>-|-|TRDV2|TRDJ3
CACDTVGARSWDTRQMFF
TGTGCCTGTGACACCGTGGGGGCTCGGTCCTGGGACACCCGACAGATGTTTTTC
>-|TRDD3|TRDV2|TRDJ3
CACDPILGDIAWDTRQMFF
TGTGCCTGTGATCCGATACTGGGGGATATCGCCTGGGACACCCGACAGATGTTTTTC
>few|TRDD3|TRDV2|TRDJ1
CACAPLLGDTDKLIF
TGTGCCTGTGCCCCTCTACTGGGGGATACCGATAAACTCATCTTT
>once|TRDD3|TRDV2|TRDJ2
CACDILGDTLTAQHF
TGTGCCTGTGACATCCTGGGGGATACTTTGACAGCACAACACTTC
>-|-|TRDV2|TRDJ3
CACDTVGQSSWDTRQMFF
TGTGCCTGTGACACGGTAGGTCAAAGCTCCTGGGACACCCGACAGATGTTTTTC
>few|-|TRDV2|TRDJ3
CACDTVWATGTRQMFF
TGTGCCTGTGACACCGTTTGGGCCACGGGCACCCGACAGATGTTTTTC
>large|TRDD3|TRDV1|TRDJ1
CALGELGLGTPKSSWGILGTDKLIF
TGTGCTCTTGGGGAACTTGGACTTGGCACTCCGAAATCTAGCTGGGGGATACTCGGCACCGATAAACTCATCTTT
>-|TRDD3|TRDV2|TRDJ3
CACDAWGIHSSWDTRQMFF
TGTGCCTGTGACGCCTGGGGGATCCATAGCTCCTGGGACACCCGACAGATGTTTTTC
>medium-sized|-|TRDV3|TRDJ3
CAFRSSPYFTDSWDTRQMFF
TGTGCCTTTAGATCTTCGCCGTATTTTACCGACTCCTGGGACACCCGACAGATGTTTTTC
>few|TRDD3|TRDV2|TRDJ1
CACDTGAGGYAQYTDKLIF
TGTGCCTGTGACACCGGAGCTGGGGGATACGCCCAGTACACCGATAAACTCATCTTT
>-|-|TRDV2|TRDJ3
CACDPSWDTRQMFF
TGTGCCTGTGACCCATCTTGGGACACCCGACAGATGTTTTTC
>large|TRDD3|TRDV1|TRDJ2
CALGDPKHGDWGIPAQLFF
TGTGCTCTTGGGGACCCGAAGCACGGGGACTGGGGGATACCCGCACAACTCTTCTTT